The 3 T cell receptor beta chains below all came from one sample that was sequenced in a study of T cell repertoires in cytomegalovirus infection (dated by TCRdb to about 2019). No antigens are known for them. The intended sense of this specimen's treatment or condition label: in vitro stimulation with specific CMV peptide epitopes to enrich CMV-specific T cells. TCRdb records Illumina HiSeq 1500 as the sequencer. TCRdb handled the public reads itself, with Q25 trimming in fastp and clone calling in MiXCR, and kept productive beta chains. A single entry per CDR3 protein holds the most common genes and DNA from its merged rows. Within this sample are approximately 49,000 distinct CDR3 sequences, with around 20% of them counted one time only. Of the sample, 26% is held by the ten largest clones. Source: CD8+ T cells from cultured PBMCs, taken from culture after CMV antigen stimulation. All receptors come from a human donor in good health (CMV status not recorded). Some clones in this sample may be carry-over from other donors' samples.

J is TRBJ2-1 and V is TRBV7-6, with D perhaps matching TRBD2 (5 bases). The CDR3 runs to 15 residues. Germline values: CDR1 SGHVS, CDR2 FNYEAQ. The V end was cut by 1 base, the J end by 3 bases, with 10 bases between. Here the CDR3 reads CASSLDGGSYNEQFF. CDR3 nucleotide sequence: TGTGCCAGCAGCTTAGATGGTGGGAGCTACAATGAGCAGTTCTTC. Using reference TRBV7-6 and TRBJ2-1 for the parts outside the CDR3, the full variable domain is GAGVSQSPRYKVTKRGQDVALRCDPISGHVSLYWYRQALGQGPEFLTYFNYEAQQDKSGLPNDRFSAERPEGSISTLTIQRTEQRDSAMYRCASSLDGGSYNEQFFGPGTRLTVL.

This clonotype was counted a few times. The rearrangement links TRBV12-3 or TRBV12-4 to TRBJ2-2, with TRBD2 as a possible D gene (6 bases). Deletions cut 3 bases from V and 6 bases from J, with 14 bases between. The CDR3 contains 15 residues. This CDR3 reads CASSLAGSFAGELFF. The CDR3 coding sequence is TGTGCCAGCAGTTTGGCGGGAAGCTTTGCCGGGGAGCTGTTTTTT.

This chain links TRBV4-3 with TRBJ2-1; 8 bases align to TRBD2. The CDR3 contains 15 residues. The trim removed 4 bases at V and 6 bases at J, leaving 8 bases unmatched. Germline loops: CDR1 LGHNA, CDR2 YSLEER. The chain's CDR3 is CASSPGLEIGNEQFF. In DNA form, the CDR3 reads TGCGCCAGCAGCCCGGGACTAGAGATCGGCAATGAGCAGTTCTTC.